This note documents a single T cell receptor beta chain sequence. Donors in Cohort 3 counted as recovered after two negative PCRs, clearance, or symptom resolution. In the study's own analysis: Amplification with reference gene primers provided the estimates of nucleated cell counts. The protocol was immunoSEQ multiplex PCR, while the TCRdb copy is restricted to in-frame clones and leaves out a portion. That table gives V, J and clone size, and the DNA gave D and trimming. Of about 250,000 clones listed, roughly nine tenths are singletons. V shed 3 bases and J 1 base; nucleotides not matched to a gene: 3. Germline loops: CDR1 LGHNA, CDR2 YNFKEQ. The CDR3 covers 16 residues. This sample was taken from a study of blood T cell repertoires in COVID-19.

This receptor was taken from a woman aged 18-29 years who had recovered from COVID-19. The sample taken for sequencing was PBMCs or T cells enriched from blood (not recorded which). The chain joins TRBV4-2 to TRBJ2-1; 10 positions match TRBD1. CDR3 nucleotides: TGTGCCAGCAGCCAGACAGGGGGCGAGTCCTACAATGAGCAGTTCTTC. Translated, it gives CASSQTGGESYNEQFF.